This T cell receptor beta chain was captured by sequencing in a study of blood T cells in healthy people across ages. Study outcomes and limitations: More naive CD4+ cells and higher diversity marked long-lived donors relative to aged donors. TCR beta diversity, measured per million T cells, fell in a roughly linear way with age.

A few counts support this clonotype. Its antigen is currently unknown. A second about 6 to 12 cycle PCR used barcoded and J-beta primers. All samples yielded 3 million or more CDR3-containing paired-end reads. One entry per CDR3 protein results from TCRdb running MiXCR on the 5' RACE reads. The sample lists roughly 1.4 million distinct CDR3 sequences, approximately 59% occurring once. What was sequenced was blood. The clonotype comes from a man aged 18 to 30 in good health.

The DNA of the CDR3 is TGTGCCAGCAGACTAGCGGGGCTAACCCAAGAGACCCAGTACTTC. It codes for CASRLAGLTQETQYF. V usage is TRBV12-3 or TRBV12-4 and J usage is TRBJ2-5; TRBD2 aligns across 10 bases. J was trimmed by 1 base and V by 6 bases; bases with no gene match: 5. CDR3 length: 15 residues.